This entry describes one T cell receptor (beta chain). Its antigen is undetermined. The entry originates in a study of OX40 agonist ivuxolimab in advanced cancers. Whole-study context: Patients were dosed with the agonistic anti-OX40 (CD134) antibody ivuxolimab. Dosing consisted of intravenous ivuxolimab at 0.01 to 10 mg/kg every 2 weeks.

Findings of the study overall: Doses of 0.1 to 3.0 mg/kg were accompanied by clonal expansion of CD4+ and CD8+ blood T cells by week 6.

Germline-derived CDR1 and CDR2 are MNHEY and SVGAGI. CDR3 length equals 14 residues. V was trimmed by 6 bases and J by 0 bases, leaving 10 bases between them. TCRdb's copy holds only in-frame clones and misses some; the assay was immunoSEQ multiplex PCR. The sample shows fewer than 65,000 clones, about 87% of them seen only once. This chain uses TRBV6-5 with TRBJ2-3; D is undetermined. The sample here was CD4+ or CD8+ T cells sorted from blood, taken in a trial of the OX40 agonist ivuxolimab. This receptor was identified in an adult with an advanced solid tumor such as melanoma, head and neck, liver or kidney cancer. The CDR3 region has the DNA TGTGCCAGCAGCGGGCTGGTTAGCACAGATACGCAGTATTTT. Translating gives CASSGLVSTDTQYF.